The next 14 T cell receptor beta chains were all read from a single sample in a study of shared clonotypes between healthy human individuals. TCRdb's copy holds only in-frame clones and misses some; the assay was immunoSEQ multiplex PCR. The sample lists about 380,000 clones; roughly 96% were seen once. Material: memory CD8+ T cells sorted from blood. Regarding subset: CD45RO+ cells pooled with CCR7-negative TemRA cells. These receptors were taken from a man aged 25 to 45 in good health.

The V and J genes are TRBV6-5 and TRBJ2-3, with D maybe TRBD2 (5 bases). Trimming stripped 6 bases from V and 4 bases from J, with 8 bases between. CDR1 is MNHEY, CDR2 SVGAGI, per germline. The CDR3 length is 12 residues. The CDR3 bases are TGTGCCAGCAGAAGAGGGTCAGATACGCAGTATTTT. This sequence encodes CASRRGSDTQYF.

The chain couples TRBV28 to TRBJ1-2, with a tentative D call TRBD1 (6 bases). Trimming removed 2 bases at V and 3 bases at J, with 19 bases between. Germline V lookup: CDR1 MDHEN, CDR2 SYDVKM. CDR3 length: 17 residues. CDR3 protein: CASSLDPTGTPYYGYTF. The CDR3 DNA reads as TGTGCCAGCAGTTTAGACCCGACAGGCACACCCTACTATGGCTACACCTTC.

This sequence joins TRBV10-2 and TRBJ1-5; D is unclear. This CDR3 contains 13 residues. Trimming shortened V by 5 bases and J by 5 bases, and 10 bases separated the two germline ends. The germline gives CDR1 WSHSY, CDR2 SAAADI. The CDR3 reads CASSFLEYQPQHF. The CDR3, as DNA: TGCGCCAGCAGTTTCTTAGAATATCAGCCCCAGCATTTT.

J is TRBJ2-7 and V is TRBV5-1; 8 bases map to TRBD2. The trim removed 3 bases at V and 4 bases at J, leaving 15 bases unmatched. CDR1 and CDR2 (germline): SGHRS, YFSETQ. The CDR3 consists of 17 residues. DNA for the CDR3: TGCGCCAGCAGCTCCGGGACTAGAAGCCAGGGGAGGTACGAGCAGTACTTC. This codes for CASSSGTRSQGRYEQYF.

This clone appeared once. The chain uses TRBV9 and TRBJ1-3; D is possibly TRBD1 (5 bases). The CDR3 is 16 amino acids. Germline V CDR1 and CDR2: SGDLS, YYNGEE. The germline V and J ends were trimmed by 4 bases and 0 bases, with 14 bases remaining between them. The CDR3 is CASSPSRGSSGNTIYF. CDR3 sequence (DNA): TGTGCCAGCAGCCCTAGTCGGGGGAGCTCTGGAAACACCATATATTTT.

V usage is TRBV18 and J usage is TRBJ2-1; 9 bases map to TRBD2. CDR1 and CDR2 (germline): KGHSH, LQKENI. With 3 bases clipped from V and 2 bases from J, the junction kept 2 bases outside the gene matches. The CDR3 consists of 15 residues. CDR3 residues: CASSPASGAYNEQFF. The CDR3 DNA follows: TGTGCCAGCTCACCCGCTAGCGGGGCCTACAATGAGCAGTTCTTC.

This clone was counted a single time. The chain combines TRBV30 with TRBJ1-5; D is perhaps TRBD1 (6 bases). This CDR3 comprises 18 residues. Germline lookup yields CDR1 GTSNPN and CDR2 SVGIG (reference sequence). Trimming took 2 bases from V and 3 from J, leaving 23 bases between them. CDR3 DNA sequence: TGTGCCTGGAGTCTACAGGGTAGGTACGGGAAGGACAATCAGCCCCAGCATTTT. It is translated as CAWSLQGRYGKDNQPQHF.

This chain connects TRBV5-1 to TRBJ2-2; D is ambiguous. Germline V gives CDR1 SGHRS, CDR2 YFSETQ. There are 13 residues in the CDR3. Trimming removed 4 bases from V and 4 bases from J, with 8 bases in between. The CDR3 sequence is CASSEDFTGELFF. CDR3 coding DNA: TGCGCCAGCAGCGAAGACTTCACCGGGGAGCTGTTTTTT.

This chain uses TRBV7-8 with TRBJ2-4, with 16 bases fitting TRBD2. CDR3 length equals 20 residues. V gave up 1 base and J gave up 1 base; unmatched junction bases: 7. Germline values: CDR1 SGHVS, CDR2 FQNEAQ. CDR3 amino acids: CASSLDGTSGRAFAKNIQYF. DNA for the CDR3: TGTGCCAGCAGCTTAGATGGGACTAGCGGGAGGGCCTTCGCCAAAAACATTCAGTACTTC.

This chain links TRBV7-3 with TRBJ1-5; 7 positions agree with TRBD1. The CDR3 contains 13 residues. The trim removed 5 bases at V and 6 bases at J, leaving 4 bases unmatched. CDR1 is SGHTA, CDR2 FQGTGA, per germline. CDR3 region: CASSRQGGQPQHF. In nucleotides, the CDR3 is TGTGCCAGCAGCAGACAGGGTGGTCAGCCCCAGCATTTT.

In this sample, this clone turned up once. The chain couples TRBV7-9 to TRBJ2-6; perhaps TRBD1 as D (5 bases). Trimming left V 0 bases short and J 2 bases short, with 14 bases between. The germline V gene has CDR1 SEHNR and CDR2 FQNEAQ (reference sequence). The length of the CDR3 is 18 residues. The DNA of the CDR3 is TGTGCCAGCAGCTTAGCCCTGCCGGGCAGGGCTGGGGCCAACGTCCTGACTTTC. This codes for CASSLALPGRAGANVLTF.

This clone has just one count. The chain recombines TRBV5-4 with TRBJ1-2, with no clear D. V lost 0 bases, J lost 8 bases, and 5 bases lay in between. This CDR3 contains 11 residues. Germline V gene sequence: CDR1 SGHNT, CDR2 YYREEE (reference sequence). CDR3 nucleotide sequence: TGTGCCAGCAGCTTGGGAGGCGGCTACACCTTC. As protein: CASSLGGGYTF.

The CDR3 sequence: CASSLGGEQYF. The CDR3 DNA is TGTGCCAGCAGCCTTGGGGGCGAGCAGTACTTC. The chain joins TRBV9 to TRBJ2-7, with D tentatively TRBD1 or TRBD2 (5 bases each). Germline V gene lookup returns CDR1 SGDLS and CDR2 YYNGEE. V lost 4 bases and J 6 bases, leaving 8 bases between the germline ends. CDR3 size: 11 residues.

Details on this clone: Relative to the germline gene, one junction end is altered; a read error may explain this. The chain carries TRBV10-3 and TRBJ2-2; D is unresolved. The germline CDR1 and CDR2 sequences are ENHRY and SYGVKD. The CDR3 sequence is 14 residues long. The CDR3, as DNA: TGTGCCATCAGTGACTTAAAGAACGCCGGGGAGCTGTTTTTT. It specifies CAISDLKNAGELFF.